This is a list of T cell receptor beta chains from one sample in a study of T cell responses to AZD1222 COVID-19 vaccine. Here immunoSEQ multiplex PCR was the method, and the copy in TCRdb shows in-frame clones only, minus some. The sample holds 100,000 to 120,000 clones, roughly 90% seen once. The material was peripheral blood, obtained on day 0 of AZD1222 vaccination. The receptor source for this set is an adult in good health. Both conserved end residues are part of each CDR3. A D gene is named only where the DNA matches it firmly. Only part of the rows carry a size: once, few, many, or a class if the clone is expanded.

j_gene,v_gene,abundance,d_gene,CDR3aa,CDR3nt
TRBJ1-1,TRBV28,.,.,CASSSQGGDTEAFF,TGTGCCAGCAGTTCCCAGGGCGGGGACACTGAAGCTTTCTTT
TRBJ2-1,TRBV5-1,.,TRBD2,CASSLEASGRAAFF,TGCGCCAGCAGCTTGGAAGCTAGCGGGAGGGCCGCGTTCTTC
TRBJ1-2,TRBV6-5,.,TRBD1,CASRESGTDYGYTF,TGTGCCAGCAGGGAGAGCGGGACAGATTATGGCTACACCTTC
TRBJ2-2,TRBV24-1,.,.,CATSEADGRTPNTGELFF,TGTGCCACCAGTGAAGCCGACGGCCGGACACCAAACACCGGGGAGCTGTTTTTT
TRBJ1-5,TRBV27,.,.,CASSSPGQPQHF,TGTGCCAGCAGTTCCCCGGGACAGCCCCAGCATTTT
TRBJ2-1,TRBV15,.,.,CATSRRGGAGNEQFF,TGTGCCACCAGCAGACGTGGGGGGGCGGGAAATGAGCAGTTCTTC
TRBJ1-1,TRBV6-5,.,TRBD1,CASSLSRAFRDRAFF,TGTGCCAGCAGCCTGTCTCGTGCCTTCCGGGACAGAGCTTTCTTT
TRBJ1-1,TRBV10-2,.,TRBD1,CASRGGQVNTEAFF,TGCGCCAGCAGAGGGGGACAGGTTAACACTGAAGCTTTCTTT
TRBJ1-2,TRBV6-5,.,.,CASSSADITKSYGYTF,TGTGCCAGCAGTTCCGCGGACATAACAAAATCATATGGCTACACCTTC
TRBJ1-3,TRBV28,.,.,CASSYPHGNTIYF,TGTGCCAGCAGTTATCCACACGGAAACACCATATATTTT
TRBJ2-7,TRBV27,.,.,CASSNGPSPYEQYF,TGTGCCAGCAGTAACGGACCCAGTCCCTACGAGCAGTACTTC
TRBJ2-6,TRBV29-1,.,.,CSVGFSSGANVLTF,TGCAGCGTTGGGTTTTCCTCTGGGGCCAACGTCCTGACTTTC
TRBJ2-1,TRBV29-1,.,TRBD2,CSVRTSGRVSFEHNEQFF,TGCAGCGTCCGGACTAGCGGGAGGGTCTCCTTCGAACACAATGAGCAGTTCTTC
TRBJ2-7,TRBV5-1,.,.,CASSGDSYEQYF,TGCGCCAGCAGCGGGGACTCGTACGAGCAGTACTTC
TRBJ1-3,TRBV11-3,.,.,CASSLVYLPGNTIYF,TGTGCCAGCAGCTTAGTCTACTTGCCTGGAAACACCATATATTTT
TRBJ2-1,TRBV2,.,.,CASSVQVEQFF,TGTGCCAGCAGTGTTCAAGTTGAGCAGTTCTTC
TRBJ1-1,TRBV7-9,.,TRBD1,CASSEQGQGAFF,TGTGCCAGCAGCGAACAGGGACAGGGGGCTTTCTTT
TRBJ2-1,TRBV27,once,.,CASSSLTSFYNEQFF,TGTGCCAGCAGCTCTCTGACCAGCTTTTACAATGAGCAGTTCTTC
TRBJ1-4,TRBV29-1,once,.,CSTTQGYSTNEKLFF,TGCAGCACGACGCAGGGGTACTCAACTAATGAAAAACTGTTTTTT
TRBJ1-2,TRBV3-1/TRBV3-2,.,.,CASSLRAKGYTF,TGTGCCAGCAGCCTCCGGGCAAAGGGCTACACCTTC
TRBJ2-6,TRBV4-3,many,.,CASSQGRSGANVLTF,TGCGCCAGCAGCCAGGGTCGCTCTGGGGCCAACGTCCTGACTTTC
TRBJ2-1,TRBV5-6,.,.,CASSFPLGPPHNEQFF,TGTGCCAGCAGCTTCCCCCTGGGCCCCCCCCACAATGAGCAGTTCTTC
TRBJ2-4,TRBV7-9,once,.,CASSLVGARGDIQYF,TGTGCCAGCAGCTTAGTGGGGGCGCGGGGAGACATTCAGTACTTC
TRBJ1-6,TRBV5-5,.,.,CASSLGAESPLHF,TGTGCGAGCAGCTTGGGGGCTGAATCACCCCTCCACTTT
TRBJ1-2,TRBV11-2,.,.,CASSLEYRTSYGYTF,TGTGCCAGCAGCTTAGAGTACAGGACCTCCTATGGCTACACCTTC
TRBJ1-2,TRBV19,.,.,CASWERDGGGYTF,TGTGCCTCCTGGGAAAGAGACGGTGGAGGCTACACCTTC
TRBJ1-6,TRBV27,.,TRBD1,CASSLSRTGGSPLHF,TGTGCCAGCAGTTTATCGCGGACAGGGGGATCACCCCTCCACTTT
TRBJ1-5,TRBV19,.,.,CASSIVKAGNQPQHF,TGTGCCAGTAGTATAGTTAAGGCGGGGAATCAGCCCCAGCATTTT
TRBJ2-2,TRBV9,.,TRBD2,CASSVGASGGTGELFF,TGTGCCAGCAGCGTAGGAGCTAGCGGGGGAACCGGGGAGCTGTTTTTT
TRBJ1-2,TRBV12-3/TRBV12-4,.,.,CASSFSANYGYTF,TGTGCCAGCAGTTTCAGCGCTAACTATGGCTACACCTTC
TRBJ2-7,TRBV27,.,.,CASSFSKQGYEQYF,TGTGCCAGCAGTTTTTCCAAACAGGGCTACGAGCAGTACTTC
TRBJ1-1,TRBV13,.,TRBD1,CASSGTGSEAFF,TGTGCCAGCAGTGGGACAGGCTCGGAAGCTTTCTTT
TRBJ2-2,TRBV18,.,TRBD2,CASSPSGGGDTGELFF,TGTGCCAGCTCACCATCCGGCGGGGGGGACACCGGGGAGCTGTTTTTT
TRBJ2-2,TRBV6-5,.,.,CASGGFTGELFF,TGTGCCAGCGGGGGGTTTACCGGGGAGCTGTTTTTT
TRBJ2-7,TRBV15,once,TRBD1,CATSKAGGASYEQYF,TGTGCCACCAGCAAAGCAGGGGGCGCTTCCTACGAGCAGTACTTC
TRBJ2-1,TRBV9,.,.,CASSPGVAAYNEQFF,TGTGCCAGCAGCCCCGGGGTAGCGGCCTACAATGAGCAGTTCTTC
TRBJ2-7,TRBV7-8,.,TRBD2,CASSPRGGQGLYEQYF,TGTGCCAGCAGCCCTCGGGGGGGCCAAGGGCTCTACGAGCAGTACTTC
TRBJ2-3,TRBV27,.,TRBD2,CASNSEASGSGTQYF,TGTGCCAGCAATTCGGAGGCTAGCGGGAGTGGTACGCAGTATTTT
TRBJ1-1,TRBV25-1,.,.,CASNGPYTEAFF,TGTGCCAGCAACGGACCGTACACTGAAGCTTTCTTT
TRBJ1-6,TRBV2,.,TRBD1,CASSQQGASYNSPLHF,TGTGCCAGCAGTCAACAGGGGGCCTCCTATAATTCACCCCTCCACTTT
TRBJ1-6,TRBV5-1,once,.,CASSLGQGRNSPLHF,TGCGCCAGCAGCTTGGGGCAGGGGCGGAATTCACCCCTCCACTTT
TRBJ1-4,TRBV29-1,.,.,CSVGAHSGEKLFF,TGCAGCGTTGGAGCCCACTCCGGTGAAAAACTGTTTTTT
TRBJ2-3,TRBV7-9,.,TRBD1,CASSSTGGTQYF,TGTGCCAGCAGCTCAACAGGGGGTACGCAGTATTTT
TRBJ1-2,TRBV6-4,few,TRBD1,CASSPEGASYGYTF,TGTGCCAGCAGTCCTGAGGGGGCCTCCTATGGCTACACCTTC
TRBJ2-3,TRBV6-5,.,TRBD2,CASSYRLAGPDTQYF,TGTGCCAGCAGTTACCGGCTAGCGGGGCCAGATACGCAGTATTTT
TRBJ2-7,TRBV19,.,.,CASSIAATSSYEQYF,TGTGCCAGTAGTATTGCGGCAACTAGCTCCTACGAGCAGTACTTC
TRBJ2-1,TRBV18,.,TRBD2,CASSPSLGLAGSYNEQFF,TGTGCCAGCTCACCGAGCCTGGGACTAGCGGGCTCCTACAATGAGCAGTTCTTC
TRBJ1-3,TRBV28,few,.,CASASGGPGNTIYF,TGTGCCAGCGCCTCCGGGGGACCTGGAAACACCATATATTTT
TRBJ1-1,TRBV28,.,.,CASSLETENTEAFF,TGTGCCAGCAGTTTAGAGACAGAGAACACTGAAGCTTTCTTT
TRBJ2-7,TRBV7-3,.,.,CASSLGSRDTKYF,TGTGCCAGCAGCTTAGGTAGTCGGGACACCAAGTACTTC
TRBJ1-4,TRBV19,.,.,CASSMSGTNEKLFF,TGTGCCAGTAGTATGAGTGGAACTAATGAAAAACTGTTTTTT
TRBJ1-6,TRBV7-8,.,.,CASSLPRFEGRNSISPLHF,TGTGCCAGCAGCTTACCCCGTTTTGAGGGAAGGAACTCGATTTCACCCCTCCACTTT
TRBJ1-4,TRBV5-6,.,.,CASSLGVANEKLFF,TGTGCCAGCAGCTTGGGGGTTGCTAATGAAAAACTGTTTTTT
TRBJ1-1,TRBV12-3/TRBV12-4,.,.,CASSAGFAEAFF,TGTGCCAGCAGTGCAGGGTTTGCTGAAGCTTTCTTT